A single T cell receptor (beta chain) is shown here with its context. V lost 1 base to trimming and J lost 5 bases, with 9 bases between them. The germline V gene encodes CDR1 SGHVS and CDR2 FNYEAQ. The CDR3 length is 13 residues. This specimen belongs to a study of T cells in Graves' hyperthyroidism and ophthalmopathy. RNA transcripts gave rise to amplified TCR beta CDR3 regions. TCR CDR3 underwent first-round RT-PCR with the HTBI primer set. Each CDR3 protein gets one entry after TCRdb re-called the multiplex PCR reads with MiXCR. Among approximately 640,000 distinct CDR3 sequences listed, roughly 17% were seen once.

The chain joins TRBV7-6 to TRBJ2-7, with D perhaps assigned TRBD1 or TRBD2 (5 bases each). The origin of this receptor is a young woman with Graves' hyperthyroidism. The sequenced material came from blood. The DNA for the CDR3 is TGTGCCAGCAGCTTAGGGGGGACCAACGAGCAGTACTTC. Its protein product is CASSLGGTNEQYF.